The rows below give T cell receptor beta chains drawn from one sample of a study of T cell responses to AZD1222 COVID-19 vaccine. Using immunoSEQ multiplex PCR, the repertoire was profiled, and TCRdb retains in-frame clones only, with some absent. Of about 85,000 clones detected, 88% appear once; the ten largest clones hold around 17%. Here the sequenced sample was peripheral blood, taken on day 0 of AZD1222 vaccination. The receptors stem from an adult in good health. CDR3s include the opening cysteine and the closing phenylalanine or tryptophan. A D gene is named only where the DNA matches it firmly. Only some rows state a clone size, as once, few, many or a class for expanded clones.

j_gene	d_gene	abundance	v_gene	CDR3aa	CDR3nt
TRBJ1-1	NA	NA	TRBV9	CASSVGGTREAFF	TGTGCCAGCAGCGTAGGGGGGACTCGTGAAGCTTTCTTT
TRBJ2-3	NA	once	TRBV5-1	CASSSMGQSTDTQYF	TGCGCCAGCAGCTCAATGGGACAAAGCACAGATACGCAGTATTTT
TRBJ2-6	NA	NA	TRBV19	CASSRQSGANVLTF	TGTGCCAGTAGTAGACAATCTGGGGCCAACGTCCTGACTTTC
TRBJ2-1	TRBD2	NA	TRBV7-3	CASSFLAGGLNEQFF	TGTGCCAGCAGCTTTCTAGCGGGAGGATTAAATGAGCAGTTCTTC
TRBJ2-1	TRBD2	NA	TRBV10-3	CAISGGGEQFF	TGTGCCATCAGCGGGGGGGGTGAGCAGTTCTTC
TRBJ2-6	NA	NA	TRBV5-1	CASRSTFSSGANVLTF	TGCGCCAGCAGGTCGACATTCAGCTCTGGGGCCAACGTCCTGACTTTC
TRBJ2-1	TRBD2	NA	TRBV19	CASSILAGGPDLFF	TGTGCCAGTAGTATCCTAGCGGGAGGGCCTGATCTGTTCTTC
TRBJ1-1	TRBD1	few	TRBV6-5	CASSLDRGIGTEAFF	TGTGCCAGCAGTCTAGACAGGGGGATTGGCACTGAAGCTTTCTTT
TRBJ1-2	NA	NA	TRBV30	CAWSGLSGSEYGYTF	TGTGCCTGGAGTGGGTTGTCGGGGTCCGAATATGGCTACACCTTC
TRBJ2-6	NA	NA	TRBV4-1	CASSPSRGSGANVLTF	TGCGCCAGCAGCCCAAGTCGGGGCTCTGGGGCCAACGTCCTGACTTTC
TRBJ2-7	NA	NA	TRBV30	CAWSRGAYEQYF	TGTGCCTGGTCCAGGGGAGCCTACGAGCAGTACTTC
TRBJ1-6	NA	NA	TRBV27	CASRTGHYNSPLHF	TGTGCCAGCCGAACAGGGCATTATAATTCACCCCTCCACTTT
TRBJ2-1	NA	NA	TRBV18	CASSPPPKRGSSYNEQFF	TGTGCCAGCTCACCACCGCCCAAGCGAGGGAGCTCCTACAATGAGCAGTTCTTC
TRBJ2-3	NA	NA	TRBV29-1	CSVTPMGNRLDTQYF	TGCAGCGTTACCCCAATGGGCAATAGATTGGATACGCAGTATTTT
TRBJ1-5	TRBD1	NA	TRBV5-1	CASRAGQGDQPQHF	TGCGCCAGCAGAGCCGGACAGGGGGACCAGCCCCAGCATTTT
TRBJ2-7	NA	once	TRBV18	CASSPQSGPYEQYF	TGTGCCAGCTCACCCCAGTCAGGACCTTACGAGCAGTACTTC